What follows describes a single T cell receptor beta chain. Its target is unknown. The sample is drawn from a study of graft-versus-host responses after intestinal transplantation. Study overall: Multivisceral, liver-intestinal, or isolated intestinal transplants were performed in recipients. The study gave all recipients anti-thymocyte globulin induction, then tacrolimus and steroids for about 3 years.

Libraries were prepared by immunoSEQ multiplex PCR; TCRdb keeps only in-frame clonotypes and omits some of them. In the table there are 90,000 to 95,000 clones, around nine tenths of which are singletons. CDR3 length: 14 residues. Germline CDR1 is SGHTA and CDR2 is FQGNSA. The V gene end was trimmed by 8 bases and the J gene end by 7 bases; junction bases not matched to a gene: 10. The TCR sequence derives from a human donor who received an intestinal transplant. Source: unstimulated CD8+ T cells sorted from spleen or lymph node cells, taken before intestinal transplant. The chain carries TRBV7-2 and TRBJ2-1; 8 positions match TRBD2. The CDR3 loop reads CASWSGLERNEQFF. The CDR3 coding sequence is TGTGCCAGCTGGTCGGGACTAGAGAGAAATGAGCAGTTCTTC.